Reported below is one TCR beta chain. These data are taken from a study of blood T cell repertoires in COVID-19. Study background: PBMCs, B-cell-depleted T cells, or T cells were the source of the cDNA or gDNA that made up the material.

Looked up from germline, CDR1 is MNHEY and CDR2 is SMNVEV (reference sequence). The CDR3 is 15 amino acids. With V trimmed by 6 bases and J by 2 bases, 6 bases remained unmatched. Measured with immunoSEQ multiplex PCR; TCRdb has only the in-frame clones, and not every one. Among some 280,000 clones listed, 89% were seen once. Input material: peripheral blood. The chain couples TRBV27 to TRBJ2-1; 8 positions match TRBD2. The TCR comes from a woman aged 40 to 55 who had recovered from COVID-19. CDR3 nucleotide sequence: TGTGCCAGCAGCCGTCCGGGACTAGCCTACAATGAGCAGTTCTTC. Amino acids: CASSRPGLAYNEQFF.